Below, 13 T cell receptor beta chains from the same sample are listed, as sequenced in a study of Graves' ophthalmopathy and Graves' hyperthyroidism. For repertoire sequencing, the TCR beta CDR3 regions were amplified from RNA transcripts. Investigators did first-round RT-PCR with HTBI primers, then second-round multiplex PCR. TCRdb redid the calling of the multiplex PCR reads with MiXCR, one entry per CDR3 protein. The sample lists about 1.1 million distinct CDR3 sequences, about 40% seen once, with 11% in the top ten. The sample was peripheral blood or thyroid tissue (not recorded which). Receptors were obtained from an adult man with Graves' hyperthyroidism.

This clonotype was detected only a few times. The CDR3 bases are TGTGCCAGCAGCAGAGTGGCAGCGAACACCGGGGAGCTGTTTTTT. It specifies CASSRVAANTGELFF. The chain combines TRBV12-3 or TRBV12-4 with TRBJ2-2, with D uncertain. Trimming pared 6 bases from V and 0 bases from J, leaving 11 bases between. This CDR3 has 15 amino acids.

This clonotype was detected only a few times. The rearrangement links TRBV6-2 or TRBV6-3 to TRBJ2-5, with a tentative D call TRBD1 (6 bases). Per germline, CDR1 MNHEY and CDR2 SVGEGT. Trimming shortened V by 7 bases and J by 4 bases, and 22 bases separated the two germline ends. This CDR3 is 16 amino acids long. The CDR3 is CASNPFGGRDRETQYF. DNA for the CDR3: TGTGCCAGCAACCCATTTGGGGGCAGGGACCGAGAGACCCAGTACTTC.

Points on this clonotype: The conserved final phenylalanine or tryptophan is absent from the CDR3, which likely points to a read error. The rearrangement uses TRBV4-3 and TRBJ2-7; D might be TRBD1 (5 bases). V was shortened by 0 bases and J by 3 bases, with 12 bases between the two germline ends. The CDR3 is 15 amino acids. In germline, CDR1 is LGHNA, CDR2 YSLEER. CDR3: CASSQEWGGYYEQYL. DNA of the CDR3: TGCGCCAGCAGCCAAGAGTGGGGCGGATACTACGAGCAGTACCTC.

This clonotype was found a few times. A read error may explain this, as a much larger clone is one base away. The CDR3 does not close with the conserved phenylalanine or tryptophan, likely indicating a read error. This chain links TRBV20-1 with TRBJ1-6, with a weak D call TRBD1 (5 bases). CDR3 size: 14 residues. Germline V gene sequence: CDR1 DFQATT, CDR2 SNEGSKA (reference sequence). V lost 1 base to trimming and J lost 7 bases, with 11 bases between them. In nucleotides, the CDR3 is TGCAGTGCTAGAGCCACACGGGACAATTCACCCCTCCACCTT. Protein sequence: CSARATRDNSPLHL.

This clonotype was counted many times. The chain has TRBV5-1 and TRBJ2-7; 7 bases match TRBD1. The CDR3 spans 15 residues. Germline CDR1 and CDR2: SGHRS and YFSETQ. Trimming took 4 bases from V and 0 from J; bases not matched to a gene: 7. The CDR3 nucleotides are TGCGCCAGCAGCCCAAAACGACAGGGCTCCTACGAGCAGTACTTC. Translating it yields CASSPKRQGSYEQYF.

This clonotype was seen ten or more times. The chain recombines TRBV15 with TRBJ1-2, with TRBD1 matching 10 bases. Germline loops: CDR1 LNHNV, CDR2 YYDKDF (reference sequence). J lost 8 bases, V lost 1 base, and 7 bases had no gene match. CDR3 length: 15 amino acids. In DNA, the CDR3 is TGTGCCACCAGCAGAGGAGGACAGGGGGAAGAGGGCTACACCTTC. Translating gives CATSRGGQGEEGYTF.

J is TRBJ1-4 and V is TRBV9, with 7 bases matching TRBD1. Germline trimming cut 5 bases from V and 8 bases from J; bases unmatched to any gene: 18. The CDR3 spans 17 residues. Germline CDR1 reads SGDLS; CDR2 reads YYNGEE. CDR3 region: CASSLQGFTFKEEKLFF. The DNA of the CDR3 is TGTGCCAGCAGTCTACAGGGGTTTACGTTTAAGGAAGAAAAACTGTTTTTT. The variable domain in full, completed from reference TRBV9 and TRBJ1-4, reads DSGVTQTPKHLITATGQRVTLRCSPRSGDLSVYWYQQSLDQGLQFLIQYYNGEERAKGNILERFSAQQFPDLHSELNLSSLELGDSALYFCASSLQGFTFKEEKLFFGSGTQLSVL.

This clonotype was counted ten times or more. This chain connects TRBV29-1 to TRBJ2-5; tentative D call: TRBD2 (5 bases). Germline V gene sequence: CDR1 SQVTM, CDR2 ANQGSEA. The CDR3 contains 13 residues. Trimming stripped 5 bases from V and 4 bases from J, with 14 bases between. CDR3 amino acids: CSVNPQRGETQYF. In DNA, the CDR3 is TGCAGCGTTAACCCACAACGGGGAGAGACCCAGTACTTC.

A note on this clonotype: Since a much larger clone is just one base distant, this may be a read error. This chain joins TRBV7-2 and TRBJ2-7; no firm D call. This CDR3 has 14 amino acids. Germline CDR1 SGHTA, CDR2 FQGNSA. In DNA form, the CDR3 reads TGTGCCGGCAGCTTAGGTGGGCCTCCCTACGAGCAGTACTTC. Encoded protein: CAGSLGGPPYEQYF. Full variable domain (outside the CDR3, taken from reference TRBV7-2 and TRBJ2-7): GAGVSQSPSNKVTEKGKDVELRCDPISGHTALYWYRQSLGQGLEFLIYFQGNSAPDKSGLPSDRFSAERTGGSVSTLTIQRTQQEDSAVYLCAGSLGGPPYEQYFGPGTRLTVT.

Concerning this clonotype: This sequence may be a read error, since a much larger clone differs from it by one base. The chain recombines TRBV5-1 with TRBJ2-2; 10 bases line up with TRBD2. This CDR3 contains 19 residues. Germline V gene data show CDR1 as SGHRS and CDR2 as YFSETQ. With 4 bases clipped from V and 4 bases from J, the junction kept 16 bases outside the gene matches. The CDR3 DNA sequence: TGCGCCAGCAGCCCTCCCCTAGCGGGAGTCCGTCGTGTCACCGGGGAGCTGTTTTTT. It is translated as CASSPPLAGVRRVTGELFF. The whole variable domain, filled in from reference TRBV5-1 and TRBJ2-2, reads KAGVTQTPRYLIKTRGQQVTLSCSPISGHRSVSWYQQTPGQGLQFLFEYFSETQRNKGNFPGRFSGRQFSNSRSEMNVSTLELGDSALYLCASSPPLAGVRRVTGELFFGEGSRLTVL.

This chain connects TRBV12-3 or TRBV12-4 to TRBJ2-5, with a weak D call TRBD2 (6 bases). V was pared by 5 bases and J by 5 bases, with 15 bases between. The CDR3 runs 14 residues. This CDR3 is CASSPSEDRETQYF. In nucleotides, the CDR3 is TGTGCCAGCAGTCCTAGCGAGGATAGGGAGACCCAGTACTTC.

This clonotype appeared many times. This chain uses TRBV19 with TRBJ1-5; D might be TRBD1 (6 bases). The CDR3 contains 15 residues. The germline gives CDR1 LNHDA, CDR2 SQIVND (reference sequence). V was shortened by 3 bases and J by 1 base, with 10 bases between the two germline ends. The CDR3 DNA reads TGTGCCAGTAGTATCGCAGGGGCAAGCAATCAGCCCCAGCATTTT. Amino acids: CASSIAGASNQPQHF. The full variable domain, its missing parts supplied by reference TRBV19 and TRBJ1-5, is DGGITQSPKYLFRKEGQNVTLSCEQNLNHDAMYWYRQDPGQGLRLIYYSQIVNDFQKGDIAEGYSVSREKKESFPLTVTSAQKNPTAFYLCASSIAGASNQPQHFGDGTRLSIL.

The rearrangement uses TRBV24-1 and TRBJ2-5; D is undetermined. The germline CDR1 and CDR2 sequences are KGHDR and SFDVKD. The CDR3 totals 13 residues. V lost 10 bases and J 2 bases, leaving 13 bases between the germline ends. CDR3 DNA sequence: TGTGCCACGGGAACCGACGTACAAGAGACCCAGTACTTC. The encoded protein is CATGTDVQETQYF.